A single sample gave rise to the 18 T cell receptor beta chains below, sequenced in a study of T cell changes during pregnancy in multiple sclerosis. This table comes from immunoSEQ multiplex PCR, and its TCRdb copy is limited to in-frame clones, with some not included. The sample lists about 43,000 clones; approximately 91% were seen once. Specimen: PBMCs (not recorded whether the cells were cultured). These receptor sequences come from a female donor with multiple sclerosis, enrolled in a pregnancy study.

The chain couples TRBV6-6 to TRBJ2-7; possibly TRBD2 for D (6 bases). Between the trimmed V and J ends, which lost 0 bases and 1 base, there was a span of 13 bases. Germline CDR1 is MNHNY and CDR2 is SVGAGI (reference sequence). The CDR3 is 16 residues long. CDR3 nucleotide sequence: TGTGCCAGCAGTTACTCGCTTCGGGAGAGATCCTACGAGCAGTACTTC. Protein: CASSYSLRERSYEQYF.

The J gene is TRBJ2-1, the V gene TRBV5-8, with D unresolved. The CDR3 totals 16 residues. V was shortened by 0 bases and J by 3 bases, with 13 bases between the two germline ends. Germline-derived CDR1 and CDR2 are SGHTS and YDEGEE. The CDR3 loop reads CASSLDSPRSYNEQFF. DNA for the CDR3: TGTGCCAGCAGCTTGGACAGCCCCAGGAGCTACAATGAGCAGTTCTTC.

The chain employs TRBV7-3 and TRBJ2-7; possibly TRBD1 for D (6 bases). The CDR3 totals 16 residues. The V end was cut by 0 bases, the J end by 3 bases, with 15 bases between. CDR1 and CDR2 (germline): SGHTA, FQGTGA. The CDR3 reads CASSLTGTRGGYEQYF. The CDR3 region has the DNA TGTGCCAGCAGCTTAACGGGGACACGAGGTGGCTACGAGCAGTACTTC.

In this sample, this clone turned up once. This chain links TRBV6-6 with TRBJ1-1; 12 bases line up with TRBD1. Germline loops: CDR1 MNHNY, CDR2 SVGAGI (reference sequence). This CDR3 is 16 amino acids long. J gave up 1 base and V 5 bases, and 5 bases lay outside the gene matches. CDR3 loop: CASSPGTGGENTEAFF. In DNA form, the CDR3 reads TGTGCCAGCAGTCCCGGGACAGGGGGCGAGAACACTGAAGCTTTCTTT.

This rearrangement joins TRBV10-3 to TRBJ2-1; 11 bases fit TRBD2. CDR1 is ENHRY, CDR2 SYGVKD, per germline. The CDR3 covers 18 residues. With V trimmed by 4 bases and J by 8 bases, 16 bases remained unmatched. Written as DNA, the CDR3 is TGTGCCATCAGTGCCCAAGGGACAACTAGCGGGAGTCTATATGAGCAGTTCTTC. Protein: CAISAQGTTSGSLYEQFF.

The genes are TRBV9 and TRBJ1-2; D is uncertain. This CDR3 contains 16 residues. Per the germline V gene, CDR1 is SGDLS and CDR2 is YYNGEE. Trimming pared 0 bases from V and 2 bases from J, leaving 14 bases between. Here the CDR3 DNA reads TGTGCCAGCAGCGTAGCTATGGAGGGTTGGAACTATGGCTACACCTTC. Encoded protein: CASSVAMEGWNYGYTF.

The gene calls are TRBV6-1 and TRBJ2-7; D is ambiguous. Trimming pared 5 bases from V and 1 base from J, leaving 9 bases between. Germline V gene data show CDR1 as MNHNS and CDR2 as SASEGT. The CDR3 loop spans 13 amino acids. The CDR3 sequence is CASSSLGSYEQYF. For the CDR3, the DNA is TGTGCCAGCAGTTCCCTAGGATCCTACGAGCAGTACTTC.

The genes are TRBV4-2 and TRBJ2-1, with TRBD2 identical over 14 bases. Trimming removed 0 bases from V and 9 bases from J; junction bases left unmatched: 10. CDR3 length equals 18 residues. The germline V gene has CDR1 LGHNA and CDR2 YNFKEQ. The CDR3 nucleotides are TGTGCCAGCAGCCAAGAATCGGGACTAGCGGGAGACTTTGGTGAGCAGTTCTTC. Translating it yields CASSQESGLAGDFGEQFF.

This chain links TRBV7-2 with TRBJ2-7; D ambiguous. This CDR3 contains 13 residues. CDR1 SGHTA and CDR2 FQGNSA come from the germline V gene. Trimming pared 4 bases from V and 3 bases from J, leaving 10 bases between. The CDR3 protein is CASSYGRGYEQYF. The DNA for the CDR3 is TGTGCCAGCAGCTATGGCCGAGGCTACGAGCAGTACTTC.

The chain recombines TRBV5-1 with TRBJ2-7, with 9 bases lining up with TRBD1. Trimming at V came to 4 bases and at J to 2 bases, leaving 4 bases not matched to a gene. The CDR3 extends over 14 amino acids. Germline V gene sequence: CDR1 SGHRS, CDR2 YFSETQ. DNA for the CDR3: TGCGCCAGCAGCCGGGACAGGGAAGCCTACGAGCAGTACTTC. This sequence encodes CASSRDREAYEQYF.

This rearrangement joins TRBV5-6 to TRBJ2-5, with 9 bases matching TRBD2. From germline, CDR1 is SGHDT and CDR2 YYEEEE. The CDR3 totals 16 residues. The ends lost 0 bases at V and 1 base at J; junction bases unmatched: 4. The CDR3 DNA reads TGTGCCAGCAGCTTGGGTTCTAGCGGGACCCAAGAGACCCAGTACTTC. As protein: CASSLGSSGTQETQYF.

The chain is built from TRBV15 and TRBJ1-2; tentative D call: TRBD1 (5 bases). The germline gives CDR1 LNHNV, CDR2 YYDKDF (reference sequence). The CDR3 contains 15 residues. The V end was cut by 0 bases, the J end by 7 bases, with 15 bases between. CDR3 sequence: CATSRETRVKGGYTF. The DNA of the CDR3 is TGTGCCACCAGCAGAGAAACCAGGGTAAAAGGTGGCTACACCTTC. The complete variable domain, with remaining parts taken from reference TRBV15 and TRBJ1-2, reads DAMVIQNPRYQVTQFGKPVTLSCSQTLNHNVMYWYQQKSSQAPKLLFHYYDKDFNNEADTPDNFQSRRPNTSFCFLDIRSPGLGDTAMYLCATSRETRVKGGYTFGSGTRLTVV.

The CDR3 DNA follows: TGCGCCAGCAGTAAAGATGCAACAGGGCCGTCCTACAATGAGCAGTTCTTC. As protein: CASSKDATGPSYNEQFF. The V call is TRBV10-1, the J call TRBJ2-1, with a tentative D call TRBD1 (6 bases). V shed 5 bases and J shed 1 base, with 18 bases lying between them. The CDR3 length is 17 residues. Germline CDR1 reads WNHNN; CDR2 reads SYGVQD (reference sequence).

This chain uses TRBV7-2 with TRBJ2-1; 8 bases agree with TRBD2. Per germline, CDR1 SGHTA and CDR2 FQGNSA. V gave up 3 bases and J gave up 6 bases; unmatched junction bases: 4. This CDR3 contains 14 residues. CDR3 sequence reads: CASSLRTSPNEQFF. The DNA of the CDR3 is TGTGCCAGCAGCTTGCGGACTAGCCCCAATGAGCAGTTCTTC.

DNA for the CDR3: TGTGCCAGCAGCCCGCTGGGGGGCCTCAACTACGAGCAGTACTTC. Translated: CASSPLGGLNYEQYF. This chain joins TRBV11-2 and TRBJ2-7; D tentatively reads TRBD1 or TRBD2 (6 bases each). The germline V gene encodes CDR1 SGHAT and CDR2 FQNNGV. Trimming took off 5 bases at V and 3 bases at J, with 17 bases between the two ends. CDR3 length: 15 amino acids.

This chain uses TRBV2 with TRBJ1-2; 7 bases fit TRBD1. V was clipped by 3 bases and J by 2 bases; unmatched bases: 0. CDR1 and CDR2 from the germline V gene are SNHLY and FYNNEI. CDR3 length equals 13 residues. CDR3 protein: CASSEDRNYGYTF. CDR3 coding DNA: TGTGCCAGCAGTGAGGACAGGAACTATGGCTACACCTTC. Together with reference TRBV2 and TRBJ1-2, the CDR3 gives the full variable domain: EPEVTQTPSHQVTQMGQEVILRCVPISNHLYFYWYRQILGQKVEFLVSFYNNEISEKSEIFDDQFSVERPDGSNFTLKIRSTKLEDSAMYFCASSEDRNYGYTFGSGTRLTVV.

The chain recombines TRBV7-2 with TRBJ1-1, with 7 bases aligning to TRBD1. This CDR3 spans 13 amino acids. Trimming at V came to 2 bases and at J to 5 bases, leaving 2 bases not matched to a gene. CDR1 SGHTA and CDR2 FQGNSA come from the germline V gene. The CDR3 here is CASSLRRGTEAFF. In DNA form, the CDR3 reads TGTGCCAGCAGCTTACGCAGGGGGACTGAAGCTTTCTTT.

V is TRBV18 and J is TRBJ2-7, with D perhaps matching TRBD1 (5 bases). This CDR3 is 13 amino acids long. CDR1 KGHSH and CDR2 LQKENI come from the germline V gene. V lost 2 bases and J lost 2, with 7 bases in between. The CDR3 here is CASSPSGTYEQYF. CDR3 DNA: TGTGCCAGCTCACCATCAGGGACCTACGAGCAGTACTTC.